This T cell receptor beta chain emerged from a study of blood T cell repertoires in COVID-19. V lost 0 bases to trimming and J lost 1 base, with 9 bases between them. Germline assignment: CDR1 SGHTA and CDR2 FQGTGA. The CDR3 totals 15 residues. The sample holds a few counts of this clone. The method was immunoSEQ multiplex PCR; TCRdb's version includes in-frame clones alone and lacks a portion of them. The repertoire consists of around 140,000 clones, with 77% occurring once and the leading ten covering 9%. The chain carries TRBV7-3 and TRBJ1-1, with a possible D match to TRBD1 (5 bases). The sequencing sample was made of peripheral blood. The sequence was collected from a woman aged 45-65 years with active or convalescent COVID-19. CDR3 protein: CASSLTGRTNTEAFF. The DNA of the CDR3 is TGTGCCAGCAGCTTAACGGGGCGGACGAACACTGAAGCTTTCTTT.